These T cell receptor beta chains were read from a single sample in a study of T cell responses to AZD1222 COVID-19 vaccine. Sequencing used immunoSEQ multiplex PCR; TCRdb keeps in-frame clones, though not all of them. The table has 100,000 to 150,000 clones, around 92% seen once. This sample comprised peripheral blood, obtained on day 0 of AZD1222 vaccination. Receptors were obtained from an adult in good health. The CDR3 runs from the conserved cysteine through the conserved F or W. The order of the fields is D gene, J gene, clone size, V gene, CDR3 DNA, CDR3 protein. D genes are given only for firm matches. The size of a clone is reported for some rows only, either as once, few or many, or as a class for expanded clones.

TRBD2 TRBJ2-7 - TRBV10-2 TGCGCCAGCAGTACCGGACTAGCGGCGTACGAGCAGTACTTC CASSTGLAAYEQYF
- TRBJ1-3 - TRBV18 TGTGCCAGCTCACCACCAAGGGACCCTGGAAACACCATATATTTT CASSPPRDPGNTIYF
- TRBJ2-6 - TRBV6-5 TGTGCCAGCAGTTACGGGGGGAACTCTGGGGCCAACGTCCTGACTTTC CASSYGGNSGANVLTF
TRBD1 TRBJ2-7 - TRBV3-1/TRBV3-2 TGTGCCAGCAGCCGCCTAGGGACAGGGAACGAGCAGTACTTC CASSRLGTGNEQYF
- TRBJ1-2 - TRBV6-4 TGTGCCAGCAAGGTCGGGGCAGAGGGCTATGGCTACACCTTC CASKVGAEGYGYTF
TRBD1 TRBJ1-2 - TRBV9 TGTGCCAGCAGCGTAGCCGGCGCCGGACAGGACAACTATGGCTACACCTTC CASSVAGAGQDNYGYTF
- TRBJ2-2 - TRBV28 TGTGCCAGCAGTTTATTGGGCGGGGAGCTGTTTTTT CASSLLGGELFF
- TRBJ2-7 once TRBV6-5 TGTGCCAGCAGACCGGGAGTTCGCGACGAGCAGTACTTC CASRPGVRDEQYF
- TRBJ1-1 - TRBV6-5 TGTGCCAGCACAACTCAGGGAAACACTGAAGCTTTCTTT CASTTQGNTEAFF
- TRBJ2-3 - TRBV18 TGTGCCAGCTCACCAAATAGGGACACAGATACGCAGTATTTT CASSPNRDTDTQYF
- TRBJ2-5 once TRBV10-3 TGTGCCATCGCCCGGGACAAGTACCAAGAGACCCAGTACTTC CAIARDKYQETQYF
- TRBJ2-1 once TRBV7-9 TGTGCCAGCAGCTTAGAAGGGACTGTGCCCAATGAGCAGTTCTTC CASSLEGTVPNEQFF
TRBD1 TRBJ1-2 - TRBV4-1 TGCGCCAGCAGCCAAGAAGGAACTCCGGGACAGGGGTCCTATGGCTACACCTTC CASSQEGTPGQGSYGYTF
- TRBJ2-1 - TRBV6-5 TGTGCCAGCAGTTACAGCGGGTACAATGAGCAGTTCTTC CASSYSGYNEQFF
TRBD1 TRBJ1-2 - TRBV28 TGTGCCAGCAGCCCGAATACAGGGGTCTATGGCTACACCTTC CASSPNTGVYGYTF
TRBD1 TRBJ2-7 - TRBV27 TGTGCCAGCAGCCGGGACAGTTATTACGAGCAGTACTTC CASSRDSYYEQYF
TRBD1 TRBJ2-7 once TRBV5-6 TGTGCCAGCAGCTTCCTAGGACAGGGGGCTTCCTACGAGCAGTACTTC CASSFLGQGASYEQYF
TRBD2 TRBJ2-7 many TRBV11-3 TGTGCCAGCAGTCCAGGCGGGGGATCCCACGAGCAGTACTTC CASSPGGGSHEQYF
- TRBJ2-1 - TRBV6-2/TRBV6-3 TGTGCCAGCAGTTACGGCGGCTCCTACAATGAGCAGTTCTTC CASSYGGSYNEQFF
TRBD1 TRBJ1-2 - TRBV6-6 TGTGCCAGCGCCCGCCCGGACAGGACTAACTATGGCTACACCTTC CASARPDRTNYGYTF
- TRBJ2-5 - TRBV5-4 TGTGCCAGCAGCTTGCCAGGCCAAGAGACCCAGTACTTC CASSLPGQETQYF
- TRBJ2-7 - TRBV20-1 TGCAGTGCTGACGGGGGATACGAGCAGTACTTC CSADGGYEQYF
TRBD1 TRBJ2-3 - TRBV19 TGTGCCAGTAGTGAGGCAGGGGGATCGGATACGCAGTATTTT CASSEAGGSDTQYF
- TRBJ2-5 - TRBV19 TGTGCCAGTAGTGGGAGTGGGCCAGAGACCCAGTACTTC CASSGSGPETQYF
- TRBJ2-7 - TRBV5-5 TGTGCCAGCAGTCAATCAGCAGGGGCGCATCGCGAGCAGTACTTC CASSQSAGAHREQYF
- TRBJ1-3 few TRBV4-1 TGCGCCAGCAGCCAGGTACCCATTATACAGGGCTCTGGAAACACCATATATTTT CASSQVPIIQGSGNTIYF
- TRBJ2-5 - TRBV4-2 TGTGCCAGCAGCCAAGCTAGTCAAGAGACCCAGTACTTC CASSQASQETQYF
TRBD2 TRBJ2-5 - TRBV24-1 TGTGCCACCAGGGTGACTAGCGGGACGGGGGAGACCCAGTACTTC CATRVTSGTGETQYF
TRBD2 TRBJ2-3 - TRBV4-1 TGCGCCAGCAGCCAAGGACTAGCGGGGGTCACAGATACGCAGTATTTT CASSQGLAGVTDTQYF
- TRBJ2-7 - TRBV7-2 TGTGCCAGCAGCTTAGATTGGTCAAACTACGAGCAGTACTTC CASSLDWSNYEQYF
TRBD2 TRBJ2-2 - TRBV3-1/TRBV3-2 TGTGCCAGCAGCCCGACTAGCGACACGGGCACCGGGGAGCTGTTTTTT CASSPTSDTGTGELFF
- TRBJ2-1 - TRBV5-1 TGCGCCAGCAGCTATCCTAGCGACAATGAGCAGTTCTTC CASSYPSDNEQFF
TRBD2 TRBJ2-7 - TRBV3-1/TRBV3-2 TGTGCCAGCAGCCCGCGACTAGCGGGAGGGCCCTACGAGCAGTACTTC CASSPRLAGGPYEQYF
- TRBJ1-1 - TRBV15 TGTGCCACCAGCAGAGCTGGGGGGGCCGACACTGAAGCTTTCTTT CATSRAGGADTEAFF
- TRBJ2-3 - TRBV10-2 TGCGCCAGCAGCCCCAACCCGGCAGATACGCAGTATTTT CASSPNPADTQYF
- TRBJ2-2 - TRBV24-1 TGTGCCACCAGTGATTTAATGGGACACGGGGAGCTGTTTTTT CATSDLMGHGELFF
- TRBJ2-5 - TRBV5-4 TGTGCCAGCAGCTCCGTCGACAGGATCCAAGAGACCCAGTACTTC CASSSVDRIQETQYF
- TRBJ1-3 - TRBV7-8 TGTGCCAGCAGCTTAATGGGCTCTGGAAACACCATATATTTT CASSLMGSGNTIYF
- TRBJ2-3 - TRBV2 TGTGCCAGCGGAGGCCCATTCACAGATACGCAGTATTTT CASGGPFTDTQYF
TRBD1 TRBJ2-5 - TRBV30 TGTGCCTGGAGTAGGGGGCGGGAGACCCAGTACTTC CAWSRGRETQYF
- TRBJ2-5 few TRBV12-3/TRBV12-4 TGTGCCAGCAGTGCGCCGGAGGGAGAGACCCAGTACTTC CASSAPEGETQYF
- TRBJ1-2 - TRBV3-1/TRBV3-2 TGTGCCAGCAGACAGGGTATAGCTAACTATGGCTACACCTTC CASRQGIANYGYTF
- TRBJ2-1 - TRBV11-2 TGTGCCAGCAGCGCGAACAGGGCCTCCAATGAGCAGTTCTTC CASSANRASNEQFF
- TRBJ1-3 - TRBV5-5 TGTGCCAGCAGCCCCAGTCAGGACTTCTCTGGAAACACCATATATTTT CASSPSQDFSGNTIYF
- TRBJ1-1 - TRBV9 TGTGCCAGCACCGGGAGGGCGAACACTGAAGCTTTCTTT CASTGRANTEAFF
- TRBJ2-6 - TRBV7-8 TGTGCCAGCAGCCGCCTCGGGACGGGGACGTCTGGGGCCAACGTCCTGACTTTC CASSRLGTGTSGANVLTF
- TRBJ1-6 - TRBV11-1 TGTGCCAGCAGCTTTGTTTATAATTCACCCCTCCACTTT CASSFVYNSPLHF
TRBD1 TRBJ1-1 once TRBV30 TGTGCCTGGAAGAGACAGGGGGAAACTGAAGCTTTCTTT CAWKRQGETEAFF
- TRBJ1-2 - TRBV5-5 TGTGCCAGCAGCTTGTGGGGGGGCGACGGCTACACCTTC CASSLWGGDGYTF
- TRBJ2-2 - TRBV3-1/TRBV3-2 TGTGCCAGCAGCCAAGTCTTGGAAACCGGGGAGCTGTTTTTT CASSQVLETGELFF
TRBD1 TRBJ1-6 - TRBV19 TGTGCCAGTACCATAGGGGGAGGACAGGGAGGTTCACCCCTCCACTTT CASTIGGGQGGSPLHF